This TCR beta chain originates from a study of cytomegalovirus exposure and HLA in healthy donors. The PCR employed 60 Vbeta primers together with 13 Jbeta primers. TCRdb keeps only in-frame clones here, not all; method: immunoSEQ multiplex PCR. The repertoire includes 100,000 or so clones, approximately 80% of them detected once, and less than 3.5% sits in the top ten. This CDR3 has 14 amino acids. Germline V lookup: CDR1 SQVTM, CDR2 ANQGSEA. V lost 7 bases and J lost 5, with 18 bases in between. The receptor comes from a female donor in good health and CMV-seronegative. The sequencing input was PBMCs. This chain links TRBV29-1 with TRBJ2-1; D might be TRBD2 (7 bases). CDR3 sequence reads: CSGRHGGPDNEQFF. The CDR3 region has the DNA TGCAGCGGACGACACGGGGGGCCAGACAATGAGCAGTTCTTC.